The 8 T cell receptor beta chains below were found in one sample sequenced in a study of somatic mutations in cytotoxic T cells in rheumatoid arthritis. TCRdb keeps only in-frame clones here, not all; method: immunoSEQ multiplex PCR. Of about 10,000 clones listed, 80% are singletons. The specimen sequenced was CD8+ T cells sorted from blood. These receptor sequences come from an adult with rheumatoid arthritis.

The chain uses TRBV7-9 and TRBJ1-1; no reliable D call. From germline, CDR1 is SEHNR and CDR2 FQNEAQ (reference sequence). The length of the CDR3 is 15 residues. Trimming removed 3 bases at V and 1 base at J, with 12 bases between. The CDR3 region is CASSFTLLTNTEAFF. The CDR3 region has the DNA TGTGCCAGCAGCTTTACACTCCTTACGAACACTGAAGCTTTCTTT.

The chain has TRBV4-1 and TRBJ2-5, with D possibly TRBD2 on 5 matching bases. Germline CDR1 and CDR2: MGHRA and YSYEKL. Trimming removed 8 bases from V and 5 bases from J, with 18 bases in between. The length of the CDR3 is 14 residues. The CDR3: CASRNLRGGETQYF. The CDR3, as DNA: TGCGCCAGCCGGAACCTCCGGGGTGGGGAGACCCAGTACTTC.

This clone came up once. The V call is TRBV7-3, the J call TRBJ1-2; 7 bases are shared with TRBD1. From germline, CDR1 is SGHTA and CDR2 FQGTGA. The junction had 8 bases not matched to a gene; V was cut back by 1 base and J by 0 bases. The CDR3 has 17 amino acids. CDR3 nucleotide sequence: TGTGCCAGCAGCTTAAAGACAGGGCCTACAACTAACTATGGCTACACCTTC. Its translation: CASSLKTGPTTNYGYTF.

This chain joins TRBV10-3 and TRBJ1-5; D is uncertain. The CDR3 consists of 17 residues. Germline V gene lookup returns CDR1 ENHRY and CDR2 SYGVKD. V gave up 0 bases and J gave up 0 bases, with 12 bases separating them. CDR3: CAISESITADSNQPQHF. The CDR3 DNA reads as TGTGCCATCAGTGAGTCGATCACTGCGGATAGCAATCAGCCCCAGCATTTT.

The CDR3 DNA is TGCGCCAGCAGCGACTCGCCGGGGGGGCCAGGGGAGCAGTTCTTC. The encoded protein is CASSDSPGGPGEQFF. V and J are TRBV5-1 and TRBJ2-1; 8 positions match TRBD2. This CDR3 region has 15 residues. Losses at the gene ends were 4 bases for V and 10 bases for J; bases not matched to a gene: 13. Germline values: CDR1 SGHRS, CDR2 YFSETQ.

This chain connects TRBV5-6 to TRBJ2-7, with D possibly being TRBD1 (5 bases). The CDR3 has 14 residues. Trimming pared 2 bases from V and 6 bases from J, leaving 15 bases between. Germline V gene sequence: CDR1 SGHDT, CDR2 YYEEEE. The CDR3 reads CASSFVAGLSEQYF. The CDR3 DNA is TGTGCCAGCAGCTTTGTGGCAGGGCTGTCCGAGCAGTACTTC.

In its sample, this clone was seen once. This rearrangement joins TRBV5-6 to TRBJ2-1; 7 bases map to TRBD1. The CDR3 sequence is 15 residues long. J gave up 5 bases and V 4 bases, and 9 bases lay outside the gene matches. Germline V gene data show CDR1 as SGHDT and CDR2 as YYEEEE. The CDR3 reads CASSPRTGPDNEQFF. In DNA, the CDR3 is TGTGCCAGCAGCCCACGGACAGGCCCGGACAATGAGCAGTTCTTC.

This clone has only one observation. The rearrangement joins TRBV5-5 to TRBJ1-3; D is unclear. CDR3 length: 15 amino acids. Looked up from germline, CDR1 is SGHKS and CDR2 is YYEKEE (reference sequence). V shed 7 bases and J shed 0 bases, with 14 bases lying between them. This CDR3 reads CASRAYPSSGNTIYF. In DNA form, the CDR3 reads TGTGCCAGCCGAGCGTACCCAAGCTCTGGAAACACCATATATTTT.